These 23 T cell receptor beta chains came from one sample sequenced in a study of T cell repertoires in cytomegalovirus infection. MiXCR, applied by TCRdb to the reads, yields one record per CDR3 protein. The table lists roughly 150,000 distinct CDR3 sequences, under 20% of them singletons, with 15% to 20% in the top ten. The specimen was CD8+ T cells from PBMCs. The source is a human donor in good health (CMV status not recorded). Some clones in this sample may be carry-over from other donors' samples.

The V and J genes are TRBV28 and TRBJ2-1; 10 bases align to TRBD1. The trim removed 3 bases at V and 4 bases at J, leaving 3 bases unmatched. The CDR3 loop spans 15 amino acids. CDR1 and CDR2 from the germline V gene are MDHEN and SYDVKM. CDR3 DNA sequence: TGTGCCAGCAGTTTTGGGGACAGGGGTTACAATGAGCAGTTCTTC. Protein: CASSFGDRGYNEQFF.

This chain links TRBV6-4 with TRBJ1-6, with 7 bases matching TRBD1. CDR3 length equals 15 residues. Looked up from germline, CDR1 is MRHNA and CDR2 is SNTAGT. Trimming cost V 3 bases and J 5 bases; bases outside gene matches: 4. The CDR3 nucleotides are TGTGCCAGCAGTGAGTGGGGACAGAATAATTCACCCCTCCACTTT. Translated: CASSEWGQNNSPLHF.

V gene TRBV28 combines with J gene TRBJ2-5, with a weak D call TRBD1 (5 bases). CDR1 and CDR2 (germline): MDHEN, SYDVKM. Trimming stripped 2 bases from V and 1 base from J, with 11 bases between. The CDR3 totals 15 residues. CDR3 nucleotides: TGTGCCAGCAGTTTAAGCAGGGATGCCCAAGAGACCCAGTACTTC. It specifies CASSLSRDAQETQYF.

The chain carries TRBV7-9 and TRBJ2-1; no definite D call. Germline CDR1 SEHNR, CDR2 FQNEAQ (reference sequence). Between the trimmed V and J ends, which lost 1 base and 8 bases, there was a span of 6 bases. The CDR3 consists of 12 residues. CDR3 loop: CASSLEADEQFF. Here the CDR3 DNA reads TGTGCCAGCAGCTTAGAGGCTGATGAGCAGTTCTTC.

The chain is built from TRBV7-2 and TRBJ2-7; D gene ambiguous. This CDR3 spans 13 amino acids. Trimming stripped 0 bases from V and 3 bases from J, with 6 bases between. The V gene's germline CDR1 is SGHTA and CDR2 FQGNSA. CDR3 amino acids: CASSLAPYYEQYF. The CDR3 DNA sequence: TGTGCCAGCAGCTTAGCCCCCTACTACGAGCAGTACTTC.

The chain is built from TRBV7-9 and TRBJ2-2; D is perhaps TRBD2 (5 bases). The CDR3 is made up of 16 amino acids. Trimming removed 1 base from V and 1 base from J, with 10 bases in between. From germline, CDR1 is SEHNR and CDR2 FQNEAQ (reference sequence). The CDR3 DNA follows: TGTGCCAGCAGCTTAGGTCCGGGAATGAACACCGGGGAGCTGTTTTTT. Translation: CASSLGPGMNTGELFF. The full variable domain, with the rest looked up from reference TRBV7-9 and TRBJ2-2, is DTGVSQNPRHKITKRGQNVTFRCDPISEHNRLYWYRQTLGQGPEFLTYFQNEAQLEKSRLLSDRFSAERPKGSFSTLEIQRTEQGDSAMYLCASSLGPGMNTGELFFGEGSRLTVL.

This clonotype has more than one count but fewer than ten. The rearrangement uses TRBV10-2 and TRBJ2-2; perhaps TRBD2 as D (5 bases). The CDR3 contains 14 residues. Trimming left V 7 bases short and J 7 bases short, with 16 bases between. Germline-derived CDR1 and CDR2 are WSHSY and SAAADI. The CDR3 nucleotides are TGCGCCAGCAATCGGGAAGGATCGGTCGGGGAGCTGTTTTTT. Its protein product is CASNREGSVGELFF.

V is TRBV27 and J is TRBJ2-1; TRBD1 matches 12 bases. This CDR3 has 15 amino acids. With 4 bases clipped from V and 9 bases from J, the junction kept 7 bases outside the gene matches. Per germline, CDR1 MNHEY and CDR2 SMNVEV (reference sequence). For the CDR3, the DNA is TGTGCCAGCAGTTCCCGGGACAGGGGGCACAGTGAGCAGTTCTTC. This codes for CASSSRDRGHSEQFF.

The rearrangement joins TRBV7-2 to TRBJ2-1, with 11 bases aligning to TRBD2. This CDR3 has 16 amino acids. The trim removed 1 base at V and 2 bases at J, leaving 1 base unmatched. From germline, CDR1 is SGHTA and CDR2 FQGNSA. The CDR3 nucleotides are TGTGCCAGCAGCTTAGAGGGACTAGCGGCCTACAATGAGCAGTTCTTC. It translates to CASSLEGLAAYNEQFF.

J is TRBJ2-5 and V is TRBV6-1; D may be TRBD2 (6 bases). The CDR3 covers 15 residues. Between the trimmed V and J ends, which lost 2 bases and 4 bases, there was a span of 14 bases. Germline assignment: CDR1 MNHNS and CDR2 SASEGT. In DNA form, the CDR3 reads TGTGCCAGCAGTGAAAGGGGACGGAGGGGAGAGACCCAGTACTTC. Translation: CASSERGRRGETQYF.

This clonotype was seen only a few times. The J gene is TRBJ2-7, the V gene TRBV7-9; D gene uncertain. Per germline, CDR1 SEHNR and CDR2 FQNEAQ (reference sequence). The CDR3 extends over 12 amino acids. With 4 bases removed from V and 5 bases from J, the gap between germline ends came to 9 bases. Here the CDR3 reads CASSYPLDEQYF. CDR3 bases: TGTGCCAGCAGCTACCCATTGGACGAGCAGTACTTC.

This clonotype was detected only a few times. Here the CDR3 reads CASSYSRGLEEQFF. The DNA of the CDR3 is TGTGCCAGCAGTTACTCACGGGGTCTGGAAGAGCAGTTCTTC. The J gene is TRBJ2-1, the V gene TRBV6-2 or TRBV6-3, with D tentatively TRBD2 (5 bases). The V gene lost 0 bases and the J gene lost 10 bases, with 13 bases spanning the gap. In germline, CDR1 is MNHEY, CDR2 SVGEGT. This CDR3 is built from 14 residues.

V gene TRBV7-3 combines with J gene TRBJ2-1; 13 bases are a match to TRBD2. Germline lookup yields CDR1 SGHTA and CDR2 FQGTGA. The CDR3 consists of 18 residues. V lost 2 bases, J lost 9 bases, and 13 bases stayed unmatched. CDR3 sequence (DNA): TGTGCCAGCAGCTTACGTTCGACCGGACTAGCGGGAGTGGGTGAGCAGTTCTTC. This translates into CASSLRSTGLAGVGEQFF.

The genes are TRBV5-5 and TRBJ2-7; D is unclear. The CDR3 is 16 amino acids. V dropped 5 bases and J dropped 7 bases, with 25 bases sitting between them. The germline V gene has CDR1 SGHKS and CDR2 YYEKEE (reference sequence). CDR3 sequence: CASSWGIDPAMEEQYF. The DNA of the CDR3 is TGTGCCAGCAGTTGGGGTATCGATCCAGCGATGGAAGAGCAGTACTTC.

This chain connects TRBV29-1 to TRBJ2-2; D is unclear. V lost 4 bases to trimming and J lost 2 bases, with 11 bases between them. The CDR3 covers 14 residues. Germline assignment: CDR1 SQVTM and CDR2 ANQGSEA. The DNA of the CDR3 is TGCAGCGTTGTTGGTTGGAGAAACACCGGGGAGCTGTTTTTT. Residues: CSVVGWRNTGELFF.

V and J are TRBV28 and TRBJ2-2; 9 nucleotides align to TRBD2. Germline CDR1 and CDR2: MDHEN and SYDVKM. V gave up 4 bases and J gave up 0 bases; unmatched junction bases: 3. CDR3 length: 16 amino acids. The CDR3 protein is CASSSASGANTGELFF. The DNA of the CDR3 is TGTGCCAGCAGTTCGGCTAGCGGGGCGAACACCGGGGAGCTGTTTTTT.

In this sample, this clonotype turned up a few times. The CDR3 DNA is TGTGCCAGCAGCTTAGCGGGACTAGCGGCCATTGAGCAGTTCTTC. It encodes CASSLAGLAAIEQFF. The genes are TRBV7-9 and TRBJ2-1, with 11 bases lining up with TRBD2. Germline-derived CDR1 and CDR2 are SEHNR and FQNEAQ (reference sequence). Losses at the gene ends were 0 bases for V and 9 bases for J; bases not matched to a gene: 4. The CDR3 loop spans 15 amino acids.

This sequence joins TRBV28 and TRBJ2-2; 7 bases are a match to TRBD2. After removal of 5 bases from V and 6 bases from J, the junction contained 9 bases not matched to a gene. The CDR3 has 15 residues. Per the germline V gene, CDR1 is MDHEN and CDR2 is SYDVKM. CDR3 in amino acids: CASSGRDYMSGELFF. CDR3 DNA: TGTGCCAGCAGTGGCCGGGACTATATGTCCGGGGAGCTGTTTTTT.

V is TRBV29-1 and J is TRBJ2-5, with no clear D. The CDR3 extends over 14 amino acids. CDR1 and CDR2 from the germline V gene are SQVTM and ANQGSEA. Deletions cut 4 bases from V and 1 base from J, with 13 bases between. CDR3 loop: CSVGRTNLQETQYF. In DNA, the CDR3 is TGCAGCGTTGGGAGAACTAACCTCCAAGAGACCCAGTACTTC.

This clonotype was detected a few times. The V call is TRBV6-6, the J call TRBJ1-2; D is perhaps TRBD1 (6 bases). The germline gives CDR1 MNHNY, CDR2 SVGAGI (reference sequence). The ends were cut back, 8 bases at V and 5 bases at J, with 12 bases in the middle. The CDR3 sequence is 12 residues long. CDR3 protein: CASLQGSYGYTF. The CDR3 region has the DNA TGTGCCAGCCTACAGGGATCTTATGGCTACACCTTC.

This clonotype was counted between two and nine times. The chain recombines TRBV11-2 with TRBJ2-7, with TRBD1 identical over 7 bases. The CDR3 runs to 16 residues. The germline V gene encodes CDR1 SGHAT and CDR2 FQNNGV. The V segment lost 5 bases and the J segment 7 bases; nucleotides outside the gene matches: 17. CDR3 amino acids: CASSPKTTGPLVEQYF. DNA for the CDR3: TGTGCCAGCAGCCCTAAAACGACAGGGCCGTTAGTGGAGCAGTACTTC.

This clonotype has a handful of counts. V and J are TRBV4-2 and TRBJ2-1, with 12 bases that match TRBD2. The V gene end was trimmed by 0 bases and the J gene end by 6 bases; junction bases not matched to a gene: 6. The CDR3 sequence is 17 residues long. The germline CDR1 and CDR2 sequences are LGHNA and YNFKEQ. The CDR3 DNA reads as TGTGCCAGCAGCCAAGAAGAACTAGCGGGGGGCGCCAATGAGCAGTTCTTC. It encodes CASSQEELAGGANEQFF.

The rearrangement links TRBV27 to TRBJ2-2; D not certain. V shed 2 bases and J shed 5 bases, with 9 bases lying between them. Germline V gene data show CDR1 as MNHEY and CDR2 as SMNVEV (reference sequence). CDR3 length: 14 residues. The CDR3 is CASSLGVRTGELFF. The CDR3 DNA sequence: TGTGCCAGCAGTTTAGGAGTTAGGACCGGGGAGCTGTTTTTT.